One and the same sample provided the 30 T cell receptor beta chains below, sequenced in a study of CD8 T cells in Susac syndrome. Reverse transcription of roughly 0.5 to 1 ug RNA was performed with random hexamers. A single record per CDR3 protein comes from TCRdb applying MiXCR to the immunoSEQ multiplex PCR reads. The sample consists of around 270,000 distinct CDR3 sequences, 75% to 85% of them appearing once. The sequenced material came from CD8+ T cells from PBMCs. The receptors here all came from a human donor with multiple sclerosis.

The genes are TRBV4-3 and TRBJ2-2; possible D gene TRBD1, 5 bases. Looked up from germline, CDR1 is LGHNA and CDR2 is YSLEER. Trimming cost V 4 bases and J 1 base, with 7 bases left between them. CDR3 length: 14 residues. CDR3 sequence (DNA): TGCGCCAGCAGCCGGGGCGGGAACACCGGGGAGCTGTTTTTT. It encodes CASSRGGNTGELFF.

J is TRBJ2-7 and V is TRBV4-3, with D possibly matching TRBD2 (6 bases). Germline lookup yields CDR1 LGHNA and CDR2 YSLEER. The CDR3 has 15 residues. V lost 0 bases and J lost 5, with 14 bases in between. Here the CDR3 DNA reads TGCGCCAGCAGCCAAGATGGCGGGACTGTTGACGAGCAGTACTTC. The encoded protein is CASSQDGGTVDEQYF.

This sequence joins TRBV4-1 and TRBJ1-1, with a tentative D call TRBD1 (5 bases). The germline V and J ends were trimmed by 1 base and 1 base, with 10 bases remaining between them. The CDR3 spans 15 residues. CDR1 is MGHRA and CDR2 is YSYEKL in the germline V gene. Written as DNA, the CDR3 is TGCGCCAGCAGCCAAGTGGGGGGAACGAACACTGAAGCTTTCTTT. This codes for CASSQVGGTNTEAFF.

The chain links TRBV20-1 to TRBJ2-4; 8 nucleotides match TRBD2. J was trimmed by 7 bases and V by 5 bases; bases with no gene match: 7. This CDR3 region has 13 residues. Germline loops: CDR1 DFQATT, CDR2 SNEGSKA (reference sequence). As DNA, the CDR3 is TGCAGTGCTGTGGGACTAGTCCGGAACATTCAGTACTTC. It yields the protein CSAVGLVRNIQYF.

The genes are TRBV27 and TRBJ1-2; no firm D call. CDR3 size: 13 residues. Germline values: CDR1 MNHEY, CDR2 SMNVEV (reference sequence). V lost 1 base and J lost 4, with 7 bases in between. DNA of the CDR3: TGTGCCAGCAGTTTATTAGGCAGCTATGGCTACACCTTC. This sequence encodes CASSLLGSYGYTF.

Only one count was recorded for this clonotype. V usage is TRBV25-1 and J usage is TRBJ2-7, with 11 bases that match TRBD2. Germline V gives CDR1 MGHDK, CDR2 SYGVNS. The CDR3 spans 16 residues. After removal of 6 bases from V and 2 bases from J, the junction contained 9 bases not matched to a gene. CDR3 nucleotides: TGTGCCAGCAGCTCGAAACTAGCGGGAGACGCCTACGAGCAGTACTTC. Translated: CASSSKLAGDAYEQYF.

Here the CDR3 reads CSAIDRFSGNTIYF. The DNA of the CDR3 is TGCAGTGCTATCGACAGATTCTCTGGAAACACCATATATTTT. The V gene is TRBV20-1, the J gene TRBJ1-3; D may be TRBD1 (5 bases). Germline-derived CDR1 and CDR2 are DFQATT and SNEGSKA (reference sequence). The CDR3 is 14 amino acids. V lost 4 bases and J lost 0, with 10 bases in between.

The chain recombines TRBV9 with TRBJ2-3, with D unclear. This CDR3 has 16 amino acids. In germline, CDR1 is SGDLS, CDR2 YYNGEE. V lost 3 bases to trimming and J lost 3 bases, with 17 bases between them. The CDR3 sequence is CASSAKDWFWTDTQYF. CDR3 coding DNA: TGTGCCAGCAGCGCCAAAGACTGGTTTTGGACAGATACGCAGTATTTT.

V usage is TRBV28 and J usage is TRBJ2-2; 9 bases are shared with TRBD2. Germline CDR1 reads MDHEN; CDR2 reads SYDVKM. V lost 6 bases, J lost 4 bases, and 12 bases stayed unmatched. This CDR3 region has 17 residues. CDR3 loop: CASSLLASGIATGELFF. CDR3 bases: TGTGCCAGCAGCCTATTGGCTAGCGGGATAGCCACCGGGGAGCTGTTTTTT.

The chain recombines TRBV12-3 or TRBV12-4 with TRBJ2-7; 10 bases agree with TRBD1. The CDR3 is 16 residues long. V was clipped by 1 base and J by 3 bases; unmatched bases: 6. The CDR3 bases are TGTGCCAGCAGTTTAGGTCGGACAGGGGGGAACTACGAGCAGTACTTC. Protein sequence: CASSLGRTGGNYEQYF.

The V gene is TRBV11-2, the J gene TRBJ1-1, with D tentatively TRBD1 (6 bases). From germline, CDR1 is SGHAT and CDR2 FQNNGV. V was clipped by 5 bases and J by 4 bases, with 8 bases between them. This CDR3 contains 12 residues. The CDR3 DNA sequence: TGTGCCAGCAGCCCGGGGGCCACTGAAGCTTTCTTT. Residues: CASSPGATEAFF.

This chain connects TRBV19 to TRBJ1-4; D ambiguous. Germline V gene sequence: CDR1 LNHDA, CDR2 SQIVND (reference sequence). V was clipped by 9 bases and J by 0 bases, with 23 bases between them. The CDR3 loop spans 18 amino acids. CDR3 bases: TGTGCCAGCCATCATTATAAGCGCCGGCTTGCAACTAATGAAAAACTGTTTTTT. It specifies CASHHYKRRLATNEKLFF.

The rearrangement links TRBV27 to TRBJ1-4; D is undetermined. Trimming took 6 bases from V and 3 from J, leaving 17 bases between them. Per germline, CDR1 MNHEY and CDR2 SMNVEV (reference sequence). The CDR3 totals 16 residues. CDR3 loop: CASRALVWAANEKLFF. The CDR3 DNA reads as TGTGCCAGCAGGGCCCTAGTGTGGGCAGCTAATGAAAAACTGTTTTTT.

This chain joins TRBV27 and TRBJ1-1, with a tentative D call TRBD1 (6 bases). Trimming removed 7 bases at V and 2 bases at J, with 14 bases between. Germline V gene data show CDR1 as MNHEY and CDR2 as SMNVEV (reference sequence). This CDR3 contains 14 residues. The CDR3 sequence: CASTPGTLNTEAFF. The CDR3 bases are TGTGCCAGCACCCCCGGGACATTAAACACTGAAGCTTTCTTT.

The chain links TRBV7-9 to TRBJ1-1; 7 bases are a match to TRBD1. This CDR3 spans 15 amino acids. J was trimmed by 0 bases and V by 5 bases; bases with no gene match: 6. The germline V gene encodes CDR1 SEHNR and CDR2 FQNEAQ (reference sequence). Written as DNA, the CDR3 is TGTGCCAGCAGCCTCCTACAGGGGATGAACACTGAAGCTTTCTTT. This sequence encodes CASSLLQGMNTEAFF.

The gene calls are TRBV5-6 and TRBJ2-3, with 8 bases aligning to TRBD1. Germline assignment: CDR1 SGHDT and CDR2 YYEEEE. The CDR3 loop spans 17 amino acids. The ends lost 0 bases at V and 7 bases at J; junction bases unmatched: 13. CDR3 DNA sequence: TGTGCCAGCAGCTTGGCCGAGTGGCAGGGGGCAAGGCATACGCAGTATTTT. This gives the protein CASSLAEWQGARHTQYF.

CDR3 sequence: CASGTGNQPQHF. The CDR3 DNA reads as TGTGCCAGTGGGACAGGCAATCAGCCCCAGCATTTT. V is TRBV27 and J is TRBJ1-5; 7 bases are a match to TRBD1. Germline assignment: CDR1 MNHEY and CDR2 SMNVEV (reference sequence). The CDR3 has 12 amino acids. J was trimmed by 2 bases and V by 9 bases; bases with no gene match: 1.

The J gene is TRBJ2-1, the V gene TRBV11-2, with D maybe TRBD1 (6 bases). V gave up 1 base and J gave up 4 bases, with 14 bases separating them. The CDR3 contains 16 residues. CDR1 is SGHAT, CDR2 FQNNGV, per germline. CDR3 nucleotide sequence: TGTGCCAGCAGCTTAGCCGGGACAAAAGGATACAATGAGCAGTTCTTC. It specifies CASSLAGTKGYNEQFF.

This clonotype was detected only once. The rearrangement joins TRBV12-3 or TRBV12-4 to TRBJ2-7; 7 nucleotides match TRBD1. This CDR3 has 16 residues. J was trimmed by 4 bases and V by 2 bases; bases with no gene match: 11. The CDR3 coding sequence is TGTGCCAGCAGTTTAAAGGTGGGACAGCGATTTTACGAGCAGTACTTC. Translated, it gives CASSLKVGQRFYEQYF.

The V call is TRBV5-1, the J call TRBJ2-7; TRBD2 agrees at 15 bases. Germline CDR1 reads SGHRS; CDR2 reads YFSETQ. There are 16 residues in the CDR3. Unmatched junction bases numbered 9, after V lost 6 bases and J lost 5 bases. The CDR3 bases are TGCGCCAGCAACGGGGGACTAGCGGGAGGTTTAGACGAGCAGTACTTC. Encoded protein: CASNGGLAGGLDEQYF.

The rearrangement joins TRBV29-1 to TRBJ1-1; D gene unclear. Trimming pared 3 bases from V and 5 bases from J, leaving 10 bases between. Germline CDR1 is SQVTM and CDR2 is ANQGSEA. This CDR3 has 12 amino acids. The CDR3: CSVDSGETEAFF. CDR3 in DNA: TGCAGCGTTGATTCTGGGGAGACTGAAGCTTTCTTT. The whole variable domain, remainder taken from reference TRBV29-1 and TRBJ1-1, is SAVISQKPSRDICQRGTSLTIQCQVDSQVTMMFWYRQQPGQSLTLIATANQGSEATYESGFVIDKFPISRPNLTFSTLTVSNMSPEDSSIYLCSVDSGETEAFFGQGTRLTVV.

The chain couples TRBV4-2 to TRBJ2-7, with 9 bases aligning to TRBD2. The V gene end was trimmed by 4 bases and the J gene end by 0 bases; junction bases not matched to a gene: 7. Germline loops: CDR1 LGHNA, CDR2 YNFKEQ. The CDR3 is 16 amino acids. The CDR3 coding sequence is TGTGCCAGCAGCCTCCTTAGCGGGAGTAACTCCTACGAGCAGTACTTC. Protein: CASSLLSGSNSYEQYF.

V and J are TRBV9 and TRBJ1-2, with D unclear. In germline, CDR1 is SGDLS, CDR2 YYNGEE. V was pared by 2 bases and J by 0 bases, with 11 bases between. There are 15 residues in the CDR3. In DNA form, the CDR3 reads TGTGCCAGCAGCGTTGGACGGACCGCTAACTATGGCTACACCTTC. Protein: CASSVGRTANYGYTF.

J is TRBJ2-3 and V is TRBV28, with D maybe TRBD2 (6 bases). V was trimmed by 3 bases and J by 3 bases, leaving 13 bases between them. The CDR3 spans 15 residues. CDR1 is MDHEN and CDR2 is SYDVKM in the germline V gene. The CDR3 here is CASSLEGRRTDTQYF. DNA for the CDR3: TGTGCCAGCAGTTTGGAGGGGAGGAGAACAGATACGCAGTATTTT.

This clonotype was counted once. The chain links TRBV29-1 to TRBJ2-3; the D is unclear. The CDR3 runs to 14 residues. V lost 1 base and J lost 4, with 12 bases in between. Germline CDR1 is SQVTM and CDR2 is ANQGSEA. In DNA, the CDR3 is TGCAGCGTTGAAGGACGCGACGAGGCAGATACGCAGTATTTT. This encodes CSVEGRDEADTQYF.

The rearrangement links TRBV7-9 to TRBJ2-1, with TRBD2 matching 10 bases. Looked up from germline, CDR1 is SEHNR and CDR2 is FQNEAQ (reference sequence). The CDR3 is 16 residues long. Trimming took 5 bases from V and 4 from J; bases not matched to a gene: 8. The CDR3 sequence: CASSPPIAGGYNEQFF. CDR3 DNA: TGTGCCAGCAGCCCCCCAATAGCGGGGGGATACAATGAGCAGTTCTTC.

This chain connects TRBV20-1 to TRBJ2-7; 7 bases are shared with TRBD2. Trimming cost V 6 bases and J 5 bases; bases outside gene matches: 4. There are 11 residues in the CDR3. Germline loops: CDR1 DFQATT, CDR2 SNEGSKA (reference sequence). The CDR3 DNA reads as TGCAGTGCGGGGGGGAACAACGAGCAGTACTTC. Its protein is CSAGGNNEQYF.

The table lists this clonotype with a count of one. The chain has TRBV5-4 and TRBJ2-3; D might be TRBD2 (5 bases). V lost 0 bases, J lost 4 bases, and 9 bases lay in between. This CDR3 region has 14 residues. The germline gives CDR1 SGHNT, CDR2 YYREEE (reference sequence). The CDR3 sequence: CASSLGPGADTQYF. DNA of the CDR3: TGTGCCAGCAGCTTGGGTCCCGGGGCAGATACGCAGTATTTT.

The chain carries TRBV11-2 and TRBJ2-1, with D tentatively TRBD2 (6 bases). Per the germline V gene, CDR1 is SGHAT and CDR2 is FQNNGV. The CDR3 loop spans 15 amino acids. V was clipped by 4 bases and J by 10 bases, with 20 bases between them. In DNA, the CDR3 is TGTGCCAGCAGCTCCAGACTATCTAGCGATTACGAGCAGTTCTTC. Its translation: CASSSRLSSDYEQFF.

The chain couples TRBV29-1 to TRBJ2-1, with TRBD1 matching 9 bases. CDR1 is SQVTM, CDR2 ANQGSEA, per germline. Losses at the gene ends were 5 bases for V and 0 bases for J; bases not matched to a gene: 5. The CDR3 is 15 amino acids. The CDR3 bases are TGCAGCGTTTTAACAGGGGGCACCTCCTACAATGAGCAGTTCTTC. Encoded protein: CSVLTGGTSYNEQFF.